This T cell receptor (beta chain) comes out of a study of early T cells in non-severe SARS-CoV-2 infection. V was clipped by 2 bases and J by 1 base, with 11 bases between them. CDR1 MGHRA and CDR2 YSYEKL come from the germline V gene. This CDR3 has 15 amino acids. TCRdb ran MiXCR on the 5' RACE reads and lists one entry per CDR3 protein. The top ten hold around 4.9% of the sample, which has tens of thousands of distinct CDR3 sequences, around 16% seen once. This clonotype was sampled from an adult who was a healthcare worker with PCR-confirmed SARS-CoV-2 infection or an uninfected control (not recorded which). The rearrangement joins TRBV4-1 to TRBJ2-5; D is undetermined. The sequencing used whole blood, collected at baseline. Here the CDR3 DNA reads TGCGCCAGCAGCCAAATTGTGGCGGTCCAAGAGACCCAGTACTTC. Translation: CASSQIVAVQETQYF.